The subject of this entry is one T cell receptor beta chain. Its cognate antigen is unknown. The sample originates from a study of cytomegalovirus exposure and HLA in healthy donors. The study ran its PCR with 60 Vbeta and 13 Jbeta primers. TCRdb's table, derived via immunoSEQ multiplex PCR, lists solely in-frame clones and lacks some. The sample has roughly 200,000 clones, 78% seen once; the top ten hold approximately 2.6%. Unrecorded immune exposures were likely, despite nominal health at sampling. General study results and limits: The classifier reportedly diagnosed cytomegalovirus status with high sensitivity and specificity. Versus the approximately 720-donor mean, an Asian-associated ancestry cluster reportedly showed fewer N-insertions in a later analysis. In a later analysis, compared with equally common non-associated chains, HLA-associated beta chains were more expanded.

Per the germline V gene, CDR1 is MDHEN and CDR2 is SYDVKM. CDR3 length: 15 amino acids. V trimming: 6 bases; J trimming: 1 base; junction bases outside the gene matches: 2. This clonotype originated in a female donor in good health and CMV-seronegative. Sequencing used PBMCs. The chain employs TRBV28 and TRBJ2-1; 11 nucleotides align to TRBD2. CDR3 DNA sequence: TGTGCCAGCAGGCTAGCGGGGGGTTCCTACAATGAGCAGTTCTTC. Translating gives CASRLAGGSYNEQFF.